This is a list of T cell receptor beta chains from one sample in a study of regulatory T cells in long-lasting Graves disease. A single record per CDR3 protein comes from TCRdb applying MiXCR to the multiplex PCR reads. The sample lists 400,000 to 500,000 distinct CDR3 sequences, about 21% seen once, with roughly an eighth in the top ten. Sample: peripheral blood mononuclear cells (PBMCs), taken when the disease was refractory, from a patient treated with antithyroid drugs. These receptors were obtained from a female donor with Graves disease. Both conserved end residues are part of each CDR3. The D gene is left open where the match is weak. Clone size appears in some rows only: once, few, many, or a class for an expanded clone.

J gene | D gene | V gene | clone size | CDR3 DNA | CDR3 protein
TRBJ1-2 | TRBD1 | TRBV28 | many | TGTGCCAGCAGTGAGGGACAGCACTATGGCTACACCTTC | CASSEGQHYGYTF
TRBJ2-7 | TRBD1 | TRBV7-9 | many | TGTGCCAGCAGCTTAAGTACAGGGGCTATCTACGAGCAGTACTTC | CASSLSTGAIYEQYF
TRBJ2-7 | - | TRBV6-5 | - | TGTGCCAGCAGTTCCACGGGCGGGATCCCCTACGAGCAGTACTTC | CASSSTGGIPYEQYF
TRBJ1-3 | - | TRBV28 | few | TGTGCCAGCAGTCCCTACCCCGGGACAAACTCTGGAAACACCATATATTTT | CASSPYPGTNSGNTIYF
TRBJ1-1 | - | TRBV2 | many | TGTGCCAGCAGAACGGGGGAGAACACTGAAGCTTTCTTT | CASRTGENTEAFF
TRBJ2-5 | TRBD2 | TRBV11-2 | - | TGTGCCAGCAGTGAAGAGGGAGGGTTGGAGACCCAGTACTTC | CASSEEGGLETQYF
TRBJ2-7 | - | TRBV6-5 | few | TGTGCCAGCAGTTACTCGAGGGTGGGGTCCTACGAGCAGTACTTC | CASSYSRVGSYEQYF
TRBJ2-5 | TRBD1 | TRBV4-1 | few | TGCGCCAGCAGCCAAGATATTGGACAGGGATTACGAGAGACCCAGTACTTC | CASSQDIGQGLRETQYF
TRBJ2-2 | - | TRBV14 | few | TGTGCCAGCAGCCAAGTGCCGGCATACACCGGGGAGCTGTTTTTT | CASSQVPAYTGELFF
TRBJ2-7 | TRBD2 | TRBV28 | many | TGTGCCAGCAGGACGACTAGCGGGCCCCAAGAGCAGTACTTC | CASRTTSGPQEQYF
TRBJ2-3 | TRBD2 | TRBV6-1 | - | TGTGCCAGCAGAACGACTAGCGTGAACACAGATACGCAGTATTTT | CASRTTSVNTDTQYF
TRBJ2-2 | - | TRBV20-1 | few | TGCAGTGCGGGGACGTCGAACACCGGGGAGCTGTTTTTT | CSAGTSNTGELFF
TRBJ2-7 | - | TRBV20-1 | many | TGCAGTGCTAGTCGGGAGACCTACGAGCAGTACTTC | CSASRETYEQYF
TRBJ1-1 | - | TRBV24-1 | - | TGTGCCACCAGTGATTGGGGAGGATCGGAAGCTTTCTTT | CATSDWGGSEAFF
TRBJ1-2 | TRBD1 | TRBV19 | few | TGTGCCAGTAACCGGGACAGGGGAGTTCTGTATGGCTACACCTTC | CASNRDRGVLYGYTF
TRBJ2-7 | TRBD2 | TRBV7-2 | many | TGTGCCAGCAGCTTCATCGGACTAGCGGGAGTTGGCGCCGAGCAGTACTTC | CASSFIGLAGVGAEQYF
TRBJ1-1 | - | TRBV5-5 | many | TGTGCCAGCAGCTTCCAGGAGATGAACACTGAAGCTTTCTTT | CASSFQEMNTEAFF
TRBJ2-7 | TRBD1 | TRBV6-5 | - | TGTGCCAGCAGTTACGGAGGACAGGGGGCTTACGAGCAGTACTTC | CASSYGGQGAYEQYF
TRBJ2-1 | TRBD1 | TRBV28 | many | TGTGCCAGCAGTTTTGCGAGGGGAACTGAGAACAGGGGGCAGAATGAGCAGTTCTTC | CASSFARGTENRGQNEQFF
TRBJ2-7 | - | TRBV7-9 | - | TGTGCCAGCAGCTTAGCGTACACAGACGGTGAGCAGTACTTC | CASSLAYTDGEQYF
TRBJ1-2 | - | TRBV7-8 | many | TGTGCCAGCAGCTTAGGATACAGGCTCGCTAACTATGGCTACACCTTC | CASSLGYRLANYGYTF
TRBJ1-2 | - | TRBV27 | - | TGTGCCAGCAGTGCAGGGACTGGCTACACCTTC | CASSAGTGYTF
TRBJ2-1 | - | TRBV27 | - | TGTGCCAGCACAGGCGCGGAGAGCTCCTACAATGAGCAGTTCTTC | CASTGAESSYNEQFF